The sequence of this T cell receptor (beta chain) was determined in a study of T cells after yellow fever vaccination (dated by TCRdb to about 2019). Regarding the study in general: The SMART-Seq v4 Ultra Low Input RNA kit was used to prepare libraries from fractions with low cell numbers. Two healthy male donors, one aged 18 to 29 and one aged 30 to 40 years, made up the cohort. Blood was collected at multiple timepoints before and after primary and secondary immunization, and bulk PBMC replicates and cell subsets were isolated. Bulk TCR alpha and beta repertoires were sequenced longitudinally to track T-cell clones before and after primary and booster YFV17D yellow fever vaccination. Overall study results and their limits: Because the study included only two donors, the extent to which the findings can be generalized is limited. Compared with the primary T-cell response, the secondary T-cell response was weaker but faster, peaking on day 5 rather than day 15. Computational filtering was required because FACS-sorted repertoires could contain abundant contaminating clonotypes from the bulk population. A small fraction of clonotypes showed up in both the CD4 and CD8 compartments, probably as a result of convergent recombination. After the booster, most of the clones that had expanded following primary vaccination were detected again (about 95% of CD4 and 80% to 90% of CD8), which suggests that memory was broadly maintained.

The trim is 5 bases for V and 6 bases for J, with a gap of 15 bases between the germline ends. The CDR3 contains 14 residues, cysteine and phenylalanine counted. The retained sequence is limited to the CDR3, 42 bases, with the frame set at the first base. The germline V gene encodes CDR1 SGHTA and CDR2 FQGNSA. Synthesis of TCR cDNA relied on 5'RACE template switching, a step that introduced a universal primer site along with unique molecular identifiers. cDNA synthesis was primed from both the TCR alpha and TCR beta constant segments. Library amplification involved two PCR steps, and the second step added sample barcodes and sequencing adapters. Libraries were sequenced on Illumina HiSeq 2500 (2x100 bp) or NovaSeq (2x150 bp). From the authors' description of their analysis: Demultiplexing of reads and collapsing into UMI consensus sequences were performed with MIGEC, and V(D)J alignment was carried out with MiXCR. Using edgeR on replicate PBMC samples, clonotypes were called vaccine-responding if FDR was below 0.01 and the log2 fold change was above 5 up to day 15. CD4 or CD8 identity was assigned to each bulk clonotype according to whether the clonotype was present at higher abundance in the sequenced CD4 repertoire or the sequenced CD8 repertoire. TCRdb trimmed the raw reads at Q25, called clones with MiXCR and kept productive beta chains. For every CDR3 protein sequence, its rows merge into one entry that carries the most common genes and DNA. TCRdb assigned the V and J calls; the authors' analysis was not used. This sample comprises some 550,000 distinct CDR3 sequences, less than 20% of them detected only once. The ten largest clones take up around an eighth of the sample.

Interpreted using the paper, the treatment or condition label stands for: live attenuated yellow fever vaccine strain. At each blood-draw timepoint, two biological replicates of bulk PBMCs were collected. A standard Ficoll-Paque protocol was used to isolate PBMCs from peripheral blood. RNA was extracted with TriZol from bulk PBMCs, CD4 and CD8 fractions, and dextramer-positive and dextramer-negative fractions. This clonotype was observed a few times. Its antigen remains undetermined. Base quality data are lacking; no much larger clone is found one base away. This TCR was sampled from a man in his thirties or forties who received the YFV17D yellow fever vaccine. The chain is assembled from TRBV7-2 and TRBJ2-3; no D gene is confidently identified. The material was PBMCs, obtained 15 days after the yellow fever booster vaccination. Here the CDR3 is given as CASSPDLSRDTQYF. The DNA is TGTGCCAGCAGCCCCGATCTTTCTAGGGATACGCAGTATTTT.